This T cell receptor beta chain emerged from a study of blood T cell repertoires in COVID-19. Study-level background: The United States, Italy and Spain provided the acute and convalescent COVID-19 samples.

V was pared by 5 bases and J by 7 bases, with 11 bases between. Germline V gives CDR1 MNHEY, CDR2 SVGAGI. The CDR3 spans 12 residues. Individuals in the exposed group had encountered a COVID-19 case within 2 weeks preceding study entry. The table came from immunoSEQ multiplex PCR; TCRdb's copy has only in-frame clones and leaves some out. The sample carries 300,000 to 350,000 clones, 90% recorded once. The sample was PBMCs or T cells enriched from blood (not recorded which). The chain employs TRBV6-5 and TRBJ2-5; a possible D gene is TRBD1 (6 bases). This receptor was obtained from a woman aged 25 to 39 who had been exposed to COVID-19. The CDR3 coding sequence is TGTGCCAGCAGTATGCAGGGGTTGACCCAGTACTTC. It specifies CASSMQGLTQYF.